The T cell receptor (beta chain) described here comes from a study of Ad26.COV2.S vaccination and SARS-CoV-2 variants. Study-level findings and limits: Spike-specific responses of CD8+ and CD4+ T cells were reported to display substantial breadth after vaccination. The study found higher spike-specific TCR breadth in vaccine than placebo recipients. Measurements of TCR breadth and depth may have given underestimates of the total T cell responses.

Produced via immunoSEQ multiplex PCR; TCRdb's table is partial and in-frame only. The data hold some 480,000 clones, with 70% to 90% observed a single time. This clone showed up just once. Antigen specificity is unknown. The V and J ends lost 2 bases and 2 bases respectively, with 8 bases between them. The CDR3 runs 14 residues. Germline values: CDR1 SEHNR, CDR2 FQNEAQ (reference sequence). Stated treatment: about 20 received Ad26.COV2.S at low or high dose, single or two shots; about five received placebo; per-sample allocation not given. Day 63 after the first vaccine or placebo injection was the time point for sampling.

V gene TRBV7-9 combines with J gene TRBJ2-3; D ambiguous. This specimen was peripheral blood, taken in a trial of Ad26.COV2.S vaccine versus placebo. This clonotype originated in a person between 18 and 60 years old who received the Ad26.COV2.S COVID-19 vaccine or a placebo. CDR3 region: CASSLRGFTDTQYF. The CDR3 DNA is TGTGCCAGCAGCTTAAGAGGTTTCACAGATACGCAGTATTTT.